A selection of T cell receptor beta chains follows, all from one sample in a study of T cell changes during pregnancy in multiple sclerosis. TCRdb's table, derived via immunoSEQ multiplex PCR, lists solely in-frame clones and lacks some. The sample has just under 80,000 clones; over 85% are singletons. Here the sequenced sample was peripheral blood, taken in the second trimester of pregnancy. These receptors originate from a female donor in good health, enrolled as a control in a pregnancy study. CDR3s include the opening cysteine and the closing phenylalanine or tryptophan. The D gene is left open where the match is weak. Not every row has a clone size; where given, it reads once, few, many or a size class.

d_call	clone_size	v_call	j_call	cdr3_nt	cdr3_aa
-	-	TRBV5-1	TRBJ2-5	TGCGCCAGCAGCCCTGGATGGGGGGACCAAGAGACCCAGTACTTC	CASSPGWGDQETQYF
-	few	TRBV30	TRBJ1-1	TGTGCCGGGGGGAGAGGGATTACTGAAGCTTTCTTT	CAGGRGITEAFF
TRBD1	-	TRBV6-1	TRBJ2-2	TGTGCCAGCAGTTTTACAGGGGTCGGGGAGCTGTTTTTT	CASSFTGVGELFF
TRBD1	-	TRBV4-2	TRBJ2-2	TGTGCCAGCAGCCAAGTAATGGACAGGGGCACCGGGGAGCTGTTTTTT	CASSQVMDRGTGELFF
TRBD1	once	TRBV20-1	TRBJ2-7	TGCAGTGGGACAGGTTCCTACGAGCAGTACTTC	CSGTGSYEQYF
-	-	TRBV4-2	TRBJ1-2	TGTGCCAGCAGCCAAGAGGCAGGGAACCCGTCACATAACTATGGCTACACCTTC	CASSQEAGNPSHNYGYTF
TRBD1	-	TRBV27	TRBJ1-6	TGTGCCAGCAGTTTGACAGGGGGAATGGATCCCTATAATTCACCCCTCCACTTT	CASSLTGGMDPYNSPLHF
-	-	TRBV4-1	TRBJ1-1	TGCGCCAGCAGCCAAGATCCCGGAGGCCGCGGGGCTTTCTTT	CASSQDPGGRGAFF
TRBD2	-	TRBV19	TRBJ2-3	TGTGCCAGTAGTATAGGGTGGGGTAGCGGGGCAAGCACAGATACGCAGTATTTT	CASSIGWGSGASTDTQYF
-	-	TRBV9	TRBJ2-7	TGTGCCAGCAGCATCCGGGAAACGGTCTCCTACGAGCAGTACTTC	CASSIRETVSYEQYF
TRBD2	-	TRBV5-1	TRBJ2-1	TGCGCCAGCAGCTTGGAGCGGGGGGGCCGGGATGAGCAGTTCTTC	CASSLERGGRDEQFF
TRBD1	-	TRBV6-1	TRBJ1-2	TGTGCCAGCAGTGACCGACAGGGGACTACTGCCTACTATGGCTACACCTTC	CASSDRQGTTAYYGYTF
TRBD1	-	TRBV19	TRBJ2-5	TGTGCCAGTAGTCCGAGGACAGGGTTATCCCAAGAGACCCAGTACTTC	CASSPRTGLSQETQYF
TRBD1	-	TRBV7-2	TRBJ1-6	TGTGCCAGCAGCTTAGATGGACAGGTTTGGTCCCTCCACTTT	CASSLDGQVWSLHF
TRBD2	-	TRBV9	TRBJ2-7	TGTGCCAGCAGCACGGGGGGATCCTACGAGCAGTACTTC	CASSTGGSYEQYF
TRBD1	-	TRBV19	TRBJ1-4	TGTGCCAGTAGACCGGGACAGGGAAATGAAAAACTGTTTTTT	CASRPGQGNEKLFF
-	-	TRBV19	TRBJ2-2	TGTGCCAGTACCTTGGGACTCGGGGACACCGGGGAGCTGTTTTTT	CASTLGLGDTGELFF
TRBD2	-	TRBV7-3	TRBJ2-1	TGTGCCAGCAGCCCGGGACTAGCGGGGGGGCAGTTCTTC	CASSPGLAGGQFF
-	few	TRBV7-2	TRBJ1-6	TGTGCCAGCAGCTCTAGCCGTCAGTGGAATTCACCCCTCCACTTT	CASSSSRQWNSPLHF
-	-	TRBV6-1	TRBJ1-5	TGTGCCAGCAGTGGAGACTATAGCAATCAGCCCCAGCATTTT	CASSGDYSNQPQHF
-	-	TRBV19	TRBJ1-5	TGTGCCAGTACTGAGACGGACTCTATAGGGCCCCAGCATTTT	CASTETDSIGPQHF
-	-	TRBV5-1	TRBJ2-1	TGCGCCAGCAGCTTGGACAGGAACAATGAGCAGTTCTTC	CASSLDRNNEQFF
-	once	TRBV5-1	TRBJ1-1	TGCGCCAGCAGCTTGGCTACGACAGATTTGAACACTGAAGCTTTCTTT	CASSLATTDLNTEAFF
TRBD2	-	TRBV4-1	TRBJ2-3	TGCGCCAGCAGCCTCGGGAGCGGGGGGGCACGCACAGATACGCAGTATTTT	CASSLGSGGARTDTQYF
TRBD2	-	TRBV27	TRBJ2-1	TGTGCCAGCAGTCGGACTAGCGGAAACAATGAGCAGTTCTTC	CASSRTSGNNEQFF
-	-	TRBV28	TRBJ2-7	TGTGCCAGCAGTGTATCCTACGAGCAGTACTTC	CASSVSYEQYF
TRBD1	-	TRBV29-1	TRBJ2-1	TGCAGCGTGAGTGGGACAGTTTACAATGAGCAGTTCTTC	CSVSGTVYNEQFF
-	-	TRBV7-9	TRBJ2-2	TGTGCCAGCAGCTTAGGGGCCCGCGGGGAGCTGTTTTTT	CASSLGARGELFF
-	-	TRBV30	TRBJ2-3	TGTGCCTGGACGCGAGGGCCGTCATTTACAGATACGCAGTATTTT	CAWTRGPSFTDTQYF
TRBD1	-	TRBV19	TRBJ1-1	TGTGCCAGTCTCCAGGGGGGCACTGAAGCTTTCTTT	CASLQGGTEAFF
TRBD1	-	TRBV18	TRBJ2-5	TGTGCCAGCTCACAGGGGACAGGTGGGGAAGAGACCCAGTACTTC	CASSQGTGGEETQYF
-	-	TRBV7-2	TRBJ1-2	TGTGCCAGCAGCTTAAGCGAGGGGGAGCTATGGTATGGCTACACCTTC	CASSLSEGELWYGYTF
-	once	TRBV6-5	TRBJ2-7	TGTGCCACCGTCGCCGAGGTCTCCTACGAGCAGTACTTC	CATVAEVSYEQYF
TRBD2	-	TRBV18	TRBJ2-7	TGTGCCAGCTCACCATTCACTGGGCCTAGCGGGGGGGCATGGGAGCAGTACTTC	CASSPFTGPSGGAWEQYF